A selection of T cell receptor beta chains follows, all from one sample in a study of OX40 agonist ivuxolimab in advanced cancers. Repertoires were generated with immunoSEQ multiplex PCR, while TCRdb's copy carries only in-frame clones and drops some. The sample lists about 20,000 clones, 65% to 90% occurring once. The sequencing here drew on CD4+ or CD8+ T cells sorted from blood, taken in a trial of the OX40 agonist ivuxolimab. The receptors were gathered from an adult with an advanced solid tumor such as melanoma, head and neck, liver or kidney cancer. Both conserved end residues are part of each CDR3. D genes are given only for firm matches. Clone size, where shown, is once, few, many, or a class for clones that have expanded.

v_call	j_call	d_call	clone_size	cdr3_aa	cdr3_nt
TRBV4-1	TRBJ2-1	-	-	CASSQGDGNNEQFF	TGCGCCAGCAGCCAAGGGGACGGGAACAATGAGCAGTTCTTC
TRBV27	TRBJ2-7	-	-	CASGTVYEQYF	TGTGCCAGCGGAACCGTCTACGAGCAGTACTTC
TRBV5-6	TRBJ2-1	TRBD1	-	CASSFDMDRGSYNEQFF	TGTGCCAGCAGCTTTGATATGGACAGGGGATCGTACAATGAGCAGTTCTTC
TRBV9	TRBJ2-7	-	-	CASSVVGVPGDEQYF	TGTGCCAGCAGCGTAGTGGGCGTTCCCGGCGACGAGCAGTACTTC
TRBV19	TRBJ1-2	-	-	CASSPGPSNYGYTF	TGTGCCAGTAGTCCGGGACCGAGTAACTATGGCTACACCTTC
TRBV7-9	TRBJ2-7	TRBD1	few	CASSTGQGTIEQYF	TGTGCCAGCAGCACGGGACAGGGGACTATCGAGCAGTACTTC
TRBV4-1	TRBJ2-7	-	-	CASSQGEDSSYEQYF	TGCGCCAGCAGCCAAGGGGAAGACAGTTCCTACGAGCAGTACTTC
TRBV11-1	TRBJ2-7	TRBD1	-	CASSPEQGAYEQYF	TGTGCCAGCAGCCCCGAGCAGGGGGCTTACGAGCAGTACTTC
TRBV15	TRBJ2-2	-	-	CATSRGGTGELFF	TGTGCCACCAGTCGAGGGGGCACCGGGGAGCTGTTTTTT
TRBV4-2	TRBJ1-2	TRBD1	few	CASSQGGGSLNYGYTF	TGTGCCAGCAGCCAAGGAGGGGGCAGTCTTAACTATGGCTACACCTTC
TRBV28	TRBJ1-2	-	-	CASSLVSGLYGYTF	TGTGCCAGCAGTTTAGTTTCCGGGCTATATGGCTACACCTTC
TRBV9	TRBJ1-2	TRBD1	-	CASSVGRGDGYTF	TGTGCCAGCAGCGTAGGCAGGGGGGATGGCTACACCTTC
TRBV4-1	TRBJ2-5	-	once	CASSREGGLGETQYF	TGCGCCAGCAGCCGCGAGGGGGGGCTGGGGGAGACCCAGTACTTC
TRBV15	TRBJ2-1	-	-	CATSRSVSYNEQFF	TGTGCCACCAGCAGATCGGTCTCCTACAATGAGCAGTTCTTC
TRBV19	TRBJ2-7	TRBD1	-	CASSILDRGSEQYF	TGTGCCAGTAGTATACTGGACAGGGGGAGTGAGCAGTACTTC
TRBV25-1	TRBJ1-5	-	-	CASSVSGNQPQHF	TGCGCCAGCAGTGTTTCGGGCAATCAGCCCCAGCATTTT
TRBV30	TRBJ2-1	-	-	CAWSVPGLEQFF	TGTGCCTGGAGTGTACCAGGTCTTGAGCAGTTCTTC
TRBV5-5	TRBJ1-4	-	-	CASSPGSVRDEKLFF	TGTGCCAGCAGCCCAGGTTCGGTACGCGATGAAAAACTGTTTTTT
TRBV5-8	TRBJ2-1	-	-	CASSLEGSGRAYNEQFF	TGTGCCAGCAGCTTAGAGGGTTCGGGACGGGCATACAATGAGCAGTTCTTC
TRBV9	TRBJ1-5	-	-	CASSDGYSNQPQHF	TGTGCCAGCAGCGACGGATATAGCAATCAGCCCCAGCATTTT
TRBV25-1	TRBJ1-3	-	-	CASSEYTGGAGNTIYF	TGTGCCAGCAGTGAATATACGGGAGGTGCTGGAAACACCATATATTTT
TRBV30	TRBJ1-2	-	-	CAWSITVNYGYTF	TGTGCCTGGAGTATTACAGTCAACTATGGCTACACCTTC
TRBV7-9	TRBJ2-4	-	-	CASSSATDNWGIQYF	TGTGCCAGCAGCTCGGCGACAGATAATTGGGGCATTCAGTACTTC
TRBV30	TRBJ2-3	-	-	CAVRGRADTQYF	TGTGCCGTACGGGGGCGGGCAGATACGCAGTATTTT
TRBV27	TRBJ2-1	TRBD2	-	CASSFLAGGPVGSYNEQFF	TGTGCCAGCAGTTTCCTAGCGGGAGGGCCGGTCGGGTCCTACAATGAGCAGTTCTTC
TRBV15	TRBJ1-5	TRBD1	-	CATSSDRGIAQPQHF	TGTGCCACCAGCAGTGACAGGGGGATCGCTCAGCCCCAGCATTTT
TRBV10-3	TRBJ2-7	TRBD2	-	CAISESGLSLSYEQYF	TGTGCCATCAGTGAGTCGGGACTATCGCTCTCCTACGAGCAGTACTTC
TRBV25-1	TRBJ1-2	-	-	CASSEEGWYGGYTF	TGTGCCAGCAGTGAAGAGGGATGGTATGGCGGCTACACCTTC
TRBV15	TRBJ2-5	-	-	CATSRDDERIETQYF	TGTGCCACCAGCAGAGACGATGAAAGGATCGAGACCCAGTACTTC
TRBV6-5	TRBJ1-2	TRBD1	few	CASSYTRTGRHGYTF	TGTGCCAGCAGTTACACACGGACAGGGCGCCATGGCTACACCTTC
TRBV19	TRBJ2-5	TRBD2	-	CASSISGGETQYF	TGTGCCAGTAGTATATCGGGGGGAGAGACCCAGTACTTC
TRBV18	TRBJ2-7	-	-	CASSQDSNEQYF	TGTGCCAGCTCCCAGGACAGCAACGAGCAGTACTTC
TRBV29-1	TRBJ2-7	TRBD1	-	CSVADRDYEQYF	TGCAGCGTTGCGGACAGGGACTACGAGCAGTACTTC
TRBV30	TRBJ2-3	TRBD2	-	CAWSASLAGGPGDTQYF	TGTGCCTGGAGCGCGAGCCTAGCGGGAGGGCCGGGAGATACGCAGTATTTT
TRBV28	TRBJ1-1	-	-	CASSLRGSGTEAFF	TGTGCCAGCAGCCTGAGGGGAAGTGGCACTGAAGCTTTCTTT
TRBV20-1	TRBJ1-2	-	-	CSAGQREGYTF	TGCAGTGCTGGGCAGAGAGAGGGCTACACCTTC
TRBV30	TRBJ2-1	-	-	CASGPSQNEQFF	TGTGCCTCGGGACCAAGCCAGAATGAGCAGTTCTTC
TRBV2	TRBJ1-1	-	few	CASSEALGQTLNTEAFF	TGTGCCAGCAGTGAAGCGCTGGGACAAACTTTAAACACTGAAGCTTTCTTT
TRBV4-1	TRBJ1-1	-	-	CASSQDALGNTEAFF	TGCGCCAGCAGCCAAGATGCTCTGGGGAACACTGAAGCTTTCTTT
TRBV4-1	TRBJ2-6	TRBD1	once	CASSQTGAGANVLTF	TGCGCCAGCAGTCAAACAGGGGCTGGGGCCAACGTCCTGACTTTC
TRBV6-5	TRBJ2-7	-	-	CASSYGRNEQYF	TGTGCCAGCAGTTACGGGCGGAACGAGCAGTACTTC
TRBV27	TRBJ1-4	-	-	CASSLSFGANEKLFF	TGTGCCAGCAGTTTATCTTTCGGGGCTAATGAAAAACTGTTTTTT
TRBV29-1	TRBJ2-7	-	-	CSVEPTGTYEQYF	TGCAGCGTTGAACCCACGGGGACCTACGAGCAGTACTTC
TRBV28	TRBJ2-3	TRBD2	-	CASRVAGVGVDTQYF	TGTGCCAGCAGGGTGGCGGGAGTAGGAGTGGATACGCAGTATTTT
TRBV2	TRBJ2-7	-	-	CASRPPGTPYEQYF	TGTGCCAGCAGGCCCCCAGGGACCCCCTACGAGCAGTACTTC
TRBV27	TRBJ2-3	TRBD2	-	CASSRIGTSGSTDTQYF	TGTGCCAGCAGTCGAATCGGGACTAGCGGGAGCACAGATACGCAGTATTTT
TRBV28	TRBJ1-4	-	-	CASSLGSREKLFF	TGTGCCAGCAGTCTGGGTAGTCGGGAAAAACTGTTTTTT
TRBV28	TRBJ1-5	-	-	CASRITVSSNQPQHF	TGTGCCAGCAGGATTACTGTGAGTAGCAATCAGCCCCAGCATTTT
TRBV29-1	TRBJ2-1	-	-	CSVEISGLNEQFF	TGCAGCGTTGAAATTTCCGGACTCAATGAGCAGTTCTTC
TRBV6-5	TRBJ2-1	-	-	CASSYSSRSRDEQFF	TGTGCCAGCAGTTACTCGAGCCGGTCACGGGATGAGCAGTTCTTC
TRBV13	TRBJ2-1	TRBD2	-	CASSLELPTSGRAVYNEQFF	TGTGCCAGCAGCTTAGAACTCCCCACTAGCGGGAGGGCCGTATATAATGAGCAGTTCTTC
TRBV9	TRBJ2-7	TRBD2	-	CASSVASGPYEQYF	TGTGCCAGCAGCGTAGCTAGCGGACCCTACGAGCAGTACTTC